A selection of T cell receptor beta chains follows, all from one sample in a study of blood T cell repertoires in COVID-19. Sequencing was performed with immunoSEQ multiplex PCR; in TCRdb, only in-frame clones are kept and a portion is missing. The data show about 210,000 clones, 80% to 90% seen once. Sequencing used PBMCs or T cells enriched from blood (not recorded which). The receptor source for this set is a young man with acute COVID-19. Each CDR3 is given with its conserved first and last residue. The order of the fields is clone size, D gene, V gene, J gene, CDR3 protein, CDR3 DNA. D genes are given only for firm matches. The size of a clone is reported for some rows only, either as once, few or many, or as a class for expanded clones.

>.|TRBD2|TRBV19|TRBJ2-3
CASSTGGRESTDTQYF
TGTGCCAGTAGTACCGGAGGGAGGGAAAGCACAGATACGCAGTATTTT
>once|TRBD1|TRBV11-2|TRBJ2-7
CASSLVGDSSYEQYF
TGTGCCAGCAGCTTAGTAGGGGACAGCTCCTACGAGCAGTACTTC
>.|TRBD2|TRBV4-2|TRBJ2-7
CASSQDASGGYEQYF
TGTGCCAGCAGCCAAGACGCTAGCGGGGGATACGAGCAGTACTTC
>once|TRBD1|TRBV5-4|TRBJ1-2
CASSFNRGNYGYTF
TGTGCCAGCAGCTTTAACAGGGGGAACTATGGCTACACCTTC
>.|.|TRBV5-1|TRBJ2-3
CASSFQDFTDTQYF
TGCGCCAGCAGCTTCCAGGACTTCACAGATACGCAGTATTTT
>.|TRBD1|TRBV5-4|TRBJ1-3
CASSMGTGSGNTIYF
TGTGCCAGCAGCATGGGGACAGGCTCTGGAAACACCATATATTTT
>few|.|TRBV7-9|TRBJ2-7
CASSLSGSSYEQYF
TGTGCCAGCAGCTTATCGGGGAGCTCCTACGAGCAGTACTTC
>.|.|TRBV18|TRBJ1-1
CASSQTGTAYTEAFF
TGTGCCAGCTCGCAAACCGGGACTGCCTACACTGAAGCTTTCTTT
>.|.|TRBV6-5|TRBJ2-7
CASWSYSYEQYF
TGTGCCAGCTGGAGTTACTCCTACGAGCAGTACTTC
>.|.|TRBV5-1|TRBJ1-1
CASSSVTGNTEAFF
TGCGCCAGCAGCTCGGTTACAGGGAACACTGAAGCTTTCTTT
>.|.|TRBV3-1/TRBV3-2|TRBJ2-1
CASTRSGRSSYNEQFF
TGTGCCAGCACCCGAAGCGGGCGGAGCTCCTACAATGAGCAGTTCTTC
>.|.|TRBV7-2|TRBJ1-4
CASSSPTQHHGKLFF
TGTGCCAGCAGCTCACCCACCCAACATCATGGAAAACTGTTTTTT
>.|TRBD1|TRBV4-2|TRBJ1-5
CASSQVGQGRQPQHF
TGTGCCAGCAGCCAAGTAGGACAGGGGAGGCAGCCCCAGCATTTT
>.|.|TRBV29-1|TRBJ1-3
CSVGGTSSGNTIYF
TGCAGCGTTGGCGGCACCTCCTCTGGAAACACCATATATTTT
>.|.|TRBV27|TRBJ1-2
CASSSNGGGPLNYGYTF
TGTGCCAGCAGCTCAAACGGCGGGGGACCCCTGAACTATGGCTACACCTTC
>.|.|TRBV5-1|TRBJ1-2
CASSPTSGGGTNYGYTF
TGCGCCAGCAGCCCCACTTCCGGGGGGGGAACTAACTATGGCTACACCTTC
>once|.|TRBV9|TRBJ1-3
CASSPGPGTPGNTIYF
TGTGCCAGCAGCCCGGGACCCGGGACACCTGGAAACACCATATATTTT
>once|TRBD1|TRBV27|TRBJ2-7
CASSPGQDLTYEQYF
TGTGCCAGCAGTCCGGGACAGGATCTGACCTACGAGCAGTACTTC
>.|.|TRBV18|TRBJ2-7
CASSDRDLTYEQYF
TGTGCCAGCTCAGACCGGGACTTAACCTACGAGCAGTACTTC
>.|TRBD2|TRBV7-9|TRBJ2-7
CASSFLAGMYEQYF
TGTGCCAGCAGCTTTCTAGCGGGAATGTACGAGCAGTACTTC
>.|TRBD1|TRBV29-1|TRBJ1-1
CSVVGGQGPTEAFF
TGCAGCGTCGTCGGGGGACAGGGGCCGACTGAAGCTTTCTTT
>.|.|TRBV6-5|TRBJ1-2
CASSYSEIYGYTF
TGTGCCAGCAGTTACTCGGAGATCTATGGCTACACCTTC
>.|.|TRBV5-1|TRBJ1-1
CASSLSPRTDTEAFF
TGCGCCAGCAGCTTGTCGCCTCGTACGGACACTGAAGCTTTCTTT
>few|TRBD2|TRBV12-5|TRBJ2-7
CASGLREGYEQYF
TGTGCTAGTGGTTTACGGGAGGGCTACGAGCAGTACTTC
>.|.|TRBV14|TRBJ2-7
CASSPRISVLEQYF
TGTGCCAGCAGCCCCCGCATCAGCGTACTCGAGCAGTACTTC
>.|.|TRBV21-1|TRBJ2-1
CASSKPGLAGCDEQFF
TGTGCCAGCAGCAAACCGGGACTAGCGGGGTGCGATGAGCAGTTCTTC
>.|.|TRBV7-9|TRBJ2-5
CASSLAGIGGETQYF
TGTGCCAGCAGCTTAGCTGGGATCGGAGGAGAGACCCAGTACTTC
>.|.|TRBV5-6|TRBJ2-1
CASSWTDNEQFF
TGTGCCAGCAGCTGGACAGACAATGAGCAGTTCTTC
>.|TRBD1|TRBV5-6|TRBJ1-5
CASSFRPGGKIVQPQHF
TGTGCCAGCAGCTTTCGGCCAGGGGGCAAGATTGTTCAGCCCCAGCATTTT
>.|TRBD2|TRBV11-2|TRBJ2-7
CASSPPGLAGNSYEQYF
TGTGCCAGCAGCCCTCCAGGACTAGCGGGCAACTCCTACGAGCAGTACTTC
>.|.|TRBV19|TRBJ1-5
CASSLETGQPQHF
TGTGCCAGTAGCCTCGAGACAGGCCAGCCCCAGCATTTT
>.|TRBD2|TRBV7-3|TRBJ2-1
CASSLNPGLAPNEQFF
TGTGCCAGCAGCTTAAATCCGGGACTAGCGCCCAATGAGCAGTTCTTC
>.|TRBD1|TRBV4-1|TRBJ1-4
CASSQGRRDRGQEKLFF
TGCGCCAGCAGCCAAGGGCGACGGGACAGGGGGCAAGAAAAACTGTTTTTT
>.|.|TRBV9|TRBJ1-6
CASSPPGLSGSPLHF
TGTGCCAGCAGCCCACCGGGACTTTCGGGTTCACCCCTCCACTTT
>.|TRBD1|TRBV2|TRBJ2-5
CASRDGTDQETQYF
TGTGCCAGCAGGGACGGGACAGACCAAGAGACCCAGTACTTC
>.|TRBD2|TRBV7-8|TRBJ2-7
CASSQGTSGSIYEQYF
TGTGCCAGCAGCCAGGGGACTAGCGGGAGTATCTACGAGCAGTACTTC
>once|TRBD2|TRBV6-1|TRBJ2-2
CAIGDYSAGELFF
TGTGCCATTGGGGACTACTCGGCCGGGGAGCTGTTTTTT
>.|TRBD1|TRBV7-9|TRBJ2-7
CASSLGGTGAHEQYF
TGTGCCAGCAGCTTAGGCGGGACAGGGGCCCACGAGCAGTACTTC
>.|.|TRBV2|TRBJ1-5
CASRATGYLPQHF
TGTGCCAGCAGAGCCACAGGGTATCTGCCCCAGCATTTT
>.|TRBD2|TRBV7-2|TRBJ2-2
CASSLAGGWTGELFF
TGTGCCAGCAGCCTAGCGGGGGGGTGGACCGGGGAGCTGTTTTTT
>.|TRBD1|TRBV28|TRBJ1-1
CASSKGTGYTEAFF
TGTGCCAGCAGTAAAGGGACAGGATACACTGAAGCTTTCTTT
>.|.|TRBV28|TRBJ2-2
CASSLEEGSYNTGELFF
TGTGCCAGCAGTTTAGAGGAAGGTTCATATAACACCGGGGAGCTGTTTTTT
>.|.|TRBV5-1|TRBJ1-2
CASSSGGVADYGYTF
TGCGCCAGCAGCTCAGGAGGGGTTGCGGACTATGGCTACACCTTC
>.|TRBD1|TRBV4-1|TRBJ1-4
CASSQGQGEEKLFF
TGCGCCAGCAGCCAAGGACAGGGGGAAGAAAAACTGTTTTTT
>.|.|TRBV10-1|TRBJ2-7
CASSAGQGYEQYF
TGCGCCAGCAGTGCGGGTCAGGGCTACGAGCAGTACTTC
>.|TRBD1|TRBV30|TRBJ2-2
CAWSRGQGGTGELFF
TGTGCCTGGAGTCGAGGACAGGGTGGGACCGGGGAGCTGTTTTTT
>.|TRBD2|TRBV4-1|TRBJ2-2
CASSQQLAGATGELFF
TGCGCCAGCAGCCAGCAACTAGCGGGAGCCACCGGGGAGCTGTTTTTT
>.|.|TRBV20-1|TRBJ2-2
CSASPASVFSGELFF
TGCAGTGCTAGTCCGGCTAGCGTCTTCAGCGGGGAGCTGTTTTTT
>.|.|TRBV28|TRBJ2-1
CATGASYNEQFF
TGTGCCACAGGGGCCTCCTACAATGAGCAGTTCTTC
>.|.|TRBV21-1|TRBJ2-1
CASSGRLAEIYNEQFF
TGTGCCAGCAGCGGCCGGCTAGCGGAAATTTACAATGAGCAGTTCTTC
>.|TRBD1|TRBV28|TRBJ2-2
CASSVPGQGAKVGSTGELFF
TGTGCCAGCAGTGTACCGGGACAGGGGGCGAAGGTGGGGAGCACCGGGGAGCTGTTTTTT
>once|.|TRBV9|TRBJ1-4
CASSGGLNEKLFF
TGTGCCAGCAGCGGGGGCCTTAATGAAAAACTGTTTTTT
>.|.|TRBV5-4|TRBJ2-7
CASSLGPGDYEQYF
TGTGCCAGCAGCTTAGGGCCGGGGGACTACGAGCAGTACTTC
>.|TRBD1|TRBV18|TRBJ1-1
CASSRTGIDTEAFF
TGTGCCAGCTCAAGGACAGGGATTGACACTGAAGCTTTCTTT
>.|TRBD1|TRBV7-2|TRBJ1-2
CASSLGRAGGAGGYTF
TGTGCCAGCAGCTTGGGTAGGGCAGGGGGCGCAGGTGGCTACACCTTC
>.|TRBD1|TRBV13|TRBJ1-1
CASSFGTANTEAFF
TGTGCCAGCAGCTTTGGGACAGCGAACACTGAAGCTTTCTTT
>.|.|TRBV28|TRBJ2-2
CASSLRGPGSELFF
TGTGCCAGCAGTTTAAGGGGCCCCGGGAGTGAGCTGTTTTTT